This T cell receptor (beta chain) was recorded in a study of post-analysis software for immune sequencing data. Presence of unique molecular identifiers characterized the TCR beta cDNA libraries. Once 1 to 10 million T cells were used, roughly 0.5 million cDNA molecules resulted. Each CDR3 protein is one row after TCRdb ran MiXCR on the PCR reads. The table records 650,000 to 900,000 distinct CDR3 sequences, roughly 46% of them present only once. The CDR3 covers 14 residues. After removal of 6 bases from V and 5 bases from J, the junction contained 5 bases not matched to a gene. The study's findings and limits: Patients with multiple sclerosis recorded significantly lower normalized Chao1 diversity than controls, the study found. TRBV5-6, TRBV5-1 and TRBV20-1 belonged to a set of about five TRBV segments that were more frequent in patients than controls. Those samples that were prepared in the same batch co-clustered strongly by F measure.

Worth noting for this clonotype: Its antigen is unknown.

Specimen: blood. V is TRBV12-3 or TRBV12-4 and J is TRBJ1-4; 8 nucleotides match TRBD1. The receptor was isolated from a girl between 10 and 17 years old with multiple sclerosis. CDR3 sequence: CASSRQGKNEKLFF. CDR3 DNA: TGTGCCAGCAGCCGACAGGGGAAAAATGAAAAACTGTTTTTT.